The source of this T cell receptor beta chain is a study of spatial heterogeneity in lung cancer. The overall study: Raw reads contained each unique TCR and UMI combination more than ten times on average.

The study, taken as a whole, reports: Mutation counts in tumors were tracked by counts of expanded intratumoral alpha and beta TCRs.

Specified time point: sample taken at primary tumor resection. Samples were obtained from roughly 65 donors, all untreated early-stage non-small cell lung cancer patients. This clonotype has ten or more counts. Its matching antigen is unknown. TCRdb reprocessed the 5' RACE reads via MiXCR and lists one record per CDR3 protein. The table includes 3,200 or so distinct CDR3 sequences, roughly 8.3% detected once. The trim removed 4 bases at V and 1 base at J, leaving 4 bases unmatched. The CDR3 is 16 amino acids. Germline V gene lookup returns CDR1 SGHRS and CDR2 YFSETQ. This sequence was found in a male donor with early-stage non-small cell lung cancer. The V gene is TRBV5-1, the J gene TRBJ2-3; 12 bases fit TRBD1. This specimen consisted of lung tumor tissue, obtained at surgery. CDR3 amino acids: CASSRGQGAGTDTQYF. In nucleotides, the CDR3 is TGCGCCAGCAGCCGGGGACAGGGGGCCGGCACAGATACGCAGTATTTT. The full variable domain, rest sourced from reference TRBV5-1 and TRBJ2-3, is KAGVTQTPRYLIKTRGQQVTLSCSPISGHRSVSWYQQTPGQGLQFLFEYFSETQRNKGNFPGRFSGRQFSNSRSEMNVSTLELGDSALYLCASSRGQGAGTDTQYFGPGTRLTVL.